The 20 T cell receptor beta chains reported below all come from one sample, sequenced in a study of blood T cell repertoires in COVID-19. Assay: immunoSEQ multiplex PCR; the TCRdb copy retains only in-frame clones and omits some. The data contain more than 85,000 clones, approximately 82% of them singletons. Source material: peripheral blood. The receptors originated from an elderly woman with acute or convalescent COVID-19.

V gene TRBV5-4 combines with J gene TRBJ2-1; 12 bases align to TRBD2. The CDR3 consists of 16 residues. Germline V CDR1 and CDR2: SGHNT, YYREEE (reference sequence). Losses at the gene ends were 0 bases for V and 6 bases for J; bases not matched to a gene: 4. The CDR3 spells CASSLGLAGVGNEQFF. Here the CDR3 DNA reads TGTGCCAGCAGCTTGGGACTAGCGGGAGTCGGCAATGAGCAGTTCTTC.

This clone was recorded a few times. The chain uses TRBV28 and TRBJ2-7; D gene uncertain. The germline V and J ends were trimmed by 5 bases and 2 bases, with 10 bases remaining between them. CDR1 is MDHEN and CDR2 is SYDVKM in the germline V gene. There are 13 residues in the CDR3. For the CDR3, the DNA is TGTGCCAGCAGTATACAGAGTGCCTACGAGCAGTACTTC. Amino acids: CASSIQSAYEQYF.

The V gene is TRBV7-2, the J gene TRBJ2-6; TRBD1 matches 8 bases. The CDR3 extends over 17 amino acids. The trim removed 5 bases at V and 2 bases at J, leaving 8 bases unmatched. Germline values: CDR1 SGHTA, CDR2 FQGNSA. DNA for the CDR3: TGTGCCAGCAGCACTCGGACAGGGAACGCTGGGGCCAACGTCCTGACTTTC. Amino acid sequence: CASSTRTGNAGANVLTF.

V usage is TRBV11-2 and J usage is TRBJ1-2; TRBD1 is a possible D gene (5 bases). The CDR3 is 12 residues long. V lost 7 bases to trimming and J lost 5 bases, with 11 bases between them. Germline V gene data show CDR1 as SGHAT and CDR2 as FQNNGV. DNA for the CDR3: TGTGCCAGCATACTGAAGGGGTATGGCTACACCTTC. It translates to CASILKGYGYTF. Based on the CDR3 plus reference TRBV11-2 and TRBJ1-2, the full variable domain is EAGVAQSPRYKIIEKRQSVAFWCNPISGHATLYWYQQILGQGPKLLIQFQNNGVVDDSQLPKDRFSAERLKGVDSTLKIQPAKLEDSAVYLCASILKGYGYTFGSGTRLTVV.

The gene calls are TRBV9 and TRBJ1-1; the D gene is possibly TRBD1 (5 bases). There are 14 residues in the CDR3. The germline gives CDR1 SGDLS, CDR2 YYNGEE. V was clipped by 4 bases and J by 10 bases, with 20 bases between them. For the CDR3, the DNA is TGTGCCAGCAGCCCTGACCGTTGGGAGGGGAGAGCTTTCTTT. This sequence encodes CASSPDRWEGRAFF. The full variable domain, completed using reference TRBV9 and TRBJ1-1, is DSGVTQTPKHLITATGQRVTLRCSPRSGDLSVYWYQQSLDQGLQFLIQYYNGEERAKGNILERFSAQQFPDLHSELNLSSLELGDSALYFCASSPDRWEGRAFFGQGTRLTVV.

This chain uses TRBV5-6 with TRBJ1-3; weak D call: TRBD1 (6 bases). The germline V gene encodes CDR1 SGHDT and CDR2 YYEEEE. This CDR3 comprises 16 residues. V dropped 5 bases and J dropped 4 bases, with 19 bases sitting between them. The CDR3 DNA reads TGTGCCAGCAGTCAATTGGGGGCATCATCCGGAAACACCATATATTTT. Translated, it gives CASSQLGASSGNTIYF.

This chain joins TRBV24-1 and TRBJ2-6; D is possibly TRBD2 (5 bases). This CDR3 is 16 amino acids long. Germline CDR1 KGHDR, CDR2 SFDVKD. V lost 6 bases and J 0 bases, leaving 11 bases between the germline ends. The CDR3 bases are TGTGCCACCAGTACCCGACGGGGCTCTGGGGCCAACGTCCTGACTTTC. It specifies CATSTRRGSGANVLTF.

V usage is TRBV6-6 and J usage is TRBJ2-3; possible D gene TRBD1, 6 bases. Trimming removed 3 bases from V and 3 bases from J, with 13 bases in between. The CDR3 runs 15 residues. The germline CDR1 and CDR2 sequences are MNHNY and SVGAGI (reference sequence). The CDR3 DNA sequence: TGTGCCAGCAGTTATCAGGGGTCCAGGACAGATACGCAGTATTTT. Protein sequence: CASSYQGSRTDTQYF.

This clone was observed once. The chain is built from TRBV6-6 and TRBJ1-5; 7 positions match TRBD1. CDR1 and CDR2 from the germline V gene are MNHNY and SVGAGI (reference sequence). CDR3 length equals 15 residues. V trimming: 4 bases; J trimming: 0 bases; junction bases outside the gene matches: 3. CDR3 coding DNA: TGTGCCAGCAGTTTCGGGGACAGTAGCAATCAGCCCCAGCATTTT. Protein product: CASSFGDSSNQPQHF.

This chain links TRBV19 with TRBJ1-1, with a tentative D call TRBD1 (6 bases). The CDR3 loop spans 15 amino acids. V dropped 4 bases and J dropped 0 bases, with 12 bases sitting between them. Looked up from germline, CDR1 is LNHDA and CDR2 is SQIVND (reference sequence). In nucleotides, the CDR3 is TGTGCCAGTAGTACGAGGACAGTTATGAACACTGAAGCTTTCTTT. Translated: CASSTRTVMNTEAFF. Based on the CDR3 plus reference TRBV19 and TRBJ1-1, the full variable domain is DGGITQSPKYLFRKEGQNVTLSCEQNLNHDAMYWYRQDPGQGLRLIYYSQIVNDFQKGDIAEGYSVSREKKESFPLTVTSAQKNPTAFYLCASSTRTVMNTEAFFGQGTRLTVV.

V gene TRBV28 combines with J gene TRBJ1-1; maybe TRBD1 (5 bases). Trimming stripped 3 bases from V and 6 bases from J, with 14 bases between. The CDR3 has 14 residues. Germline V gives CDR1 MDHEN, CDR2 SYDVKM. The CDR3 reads CASSLVQEGAEAFF. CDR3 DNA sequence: TGTGCCAGCAGTTTGGTACAGGAAGGAGCTGAAGCTTTCTTT.

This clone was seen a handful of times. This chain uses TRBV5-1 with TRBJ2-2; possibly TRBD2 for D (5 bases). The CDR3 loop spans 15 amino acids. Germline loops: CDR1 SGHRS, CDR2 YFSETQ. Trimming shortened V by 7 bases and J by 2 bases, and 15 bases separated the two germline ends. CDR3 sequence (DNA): TGCGCCAGCCGCCCTGAGGGCTATAACACCGGGGAGCTGTTTTTT. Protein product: CASRPEGYNTGELFF.

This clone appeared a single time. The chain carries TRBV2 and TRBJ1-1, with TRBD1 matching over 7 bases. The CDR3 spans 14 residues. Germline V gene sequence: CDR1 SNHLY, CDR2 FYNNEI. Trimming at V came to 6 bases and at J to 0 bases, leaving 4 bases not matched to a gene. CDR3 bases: TGTGCCAGCAGAGGGGGACAGATGAACACTGAAGCTTTCTTT. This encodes CASRGGQMNTEAFF.

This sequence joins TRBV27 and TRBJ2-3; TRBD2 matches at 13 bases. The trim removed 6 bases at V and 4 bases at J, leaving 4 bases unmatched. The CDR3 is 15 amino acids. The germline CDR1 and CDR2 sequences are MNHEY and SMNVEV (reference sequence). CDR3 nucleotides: TGTGCCAGCAGCACTAGCGGGAGGGGGGCAGATACGCAGTATTTT. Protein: CASSTSGRGADTQYF.

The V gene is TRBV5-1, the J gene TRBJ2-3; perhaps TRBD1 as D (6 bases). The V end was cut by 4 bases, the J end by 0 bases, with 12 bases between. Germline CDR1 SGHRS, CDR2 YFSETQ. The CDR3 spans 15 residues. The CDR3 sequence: CASSDRDTSTDTQYF. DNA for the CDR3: TGCGCCAGCAGCGACCGGGACACTAGCACAGATACGCAGTATTTT.

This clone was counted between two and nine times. Written as DNA, the CDR3 is TGTGCCAGCAGTGATTACGGCGGGAGGACAACCGGGGAGCTGTTTTTT. Translating gives CASSDYGGRTTGELFF. This chain uses TRBV6-1 with TRBJ2-2; 8 bases align to TRBD2. V gave up 3 bases and J gave up 5 bases; unmatched junction bases: 8. Germline CDR1 MNHNS, CDR2 SASEGT. The CDR3 spans 16 residues.

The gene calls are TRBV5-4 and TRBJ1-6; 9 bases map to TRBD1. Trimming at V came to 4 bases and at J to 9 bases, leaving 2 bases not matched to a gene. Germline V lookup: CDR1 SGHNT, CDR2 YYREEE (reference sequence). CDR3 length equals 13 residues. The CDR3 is CASSLDRGSPLHF. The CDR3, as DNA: TGTGCCAGCAGCCTGGACAGGGGTTCACCCCTCCACTTT.

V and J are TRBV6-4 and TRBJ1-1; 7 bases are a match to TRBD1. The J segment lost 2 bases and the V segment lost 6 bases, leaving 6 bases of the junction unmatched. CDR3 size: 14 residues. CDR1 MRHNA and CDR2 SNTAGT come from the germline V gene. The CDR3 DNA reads TGTGCCAGCAGGGCTGACAGGGCCAACACTGAAGCTTTCTTT. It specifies CASRADRANTEAFF.

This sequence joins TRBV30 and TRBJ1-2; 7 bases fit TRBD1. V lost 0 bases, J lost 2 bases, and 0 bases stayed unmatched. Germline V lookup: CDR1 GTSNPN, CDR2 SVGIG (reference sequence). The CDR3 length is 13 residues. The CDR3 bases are TGTGCCTGGAGTGTGACAGGGAACTATGGCTACACCTTC. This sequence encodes CAWSVTGNYGYTF.

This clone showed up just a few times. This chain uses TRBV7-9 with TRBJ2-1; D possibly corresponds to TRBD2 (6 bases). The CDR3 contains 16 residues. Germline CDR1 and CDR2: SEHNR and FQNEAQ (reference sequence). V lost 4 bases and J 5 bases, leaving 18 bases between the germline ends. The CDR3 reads CASSSPGLTADNEQFF. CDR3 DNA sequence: TGTGCCAGCAGCTCCCCGGGACTTACGGCAGACAATGAGCAGTTCTTC.